Shown below are 27 T cell receptor beta chains from a single sample sequenced in a study of blood T cell repertoires in COVID-19. Here immunoSEQ multiplex PCR was the method, and the copy in TCRdb shows in-frame clones only, minus some. Of about 250,000 clones in the sample, around 86% were seen once. The specimen was peripheral blood. The receptors were sampled from a woman in her thirties or forties who had recovered from COVID-19.

The rearrangement uses TRBV3-1 (or the pseudogene TRBV3-2) and TRBJ1-2, with 8 bases aligning to TRBD1. The J segment lost 8 bases and the V segment lost 3 bases, leaving 8 bases of the junction unmatched. This CDR3 region has 14 residues. Per germline, CDR1 LGHDT and CDR2 YNNKEL (reference sequence). The CDR3 DNA reads TGTGCCAGCAGCCAGGCAGGGGGCCTAAAGGGCTACACCTTC. The encoded protein is CASSQAGGLKGYTF.

The rearrangement links TRBV11-2 to TRBJ2-1; a weak D match, TRBD2 (5 bases). The CDR3 runs to 13 residues. The V gene lost 5 bases and the J gene lost 3 bases, with 8 bases spanning the gap. CDR1 and CDR2 from the germline V gene are SGHAT and FQNNGV. CDR3: CASSRTSYNEQFF. The DNA of the CDR3 is TGTGCCAGCAGCCGTACTAGCTACAATGAGCAGTTCTTC. Full variable domain (rest looked up from reference TRBV11-2 and TRBJ2-1): EAGVAQSPRYKIIEKRQSVAFWCNPISGHATLYWYQQILGQGPKLLIQFQNNGVVDDSQLPKDRFSAERLKGVDSTLKIQPAKLEDSAVYLCASSRTSYNEQFFGPGTRLTVL.

This clone was counted a few times. CDR3 sequence reads: CAWSVLAGIETQYF. The DNA for the CDR3 is TGTGCCTGGAGTGTACTGGCGGGGATAGAGACCCAGTACTTC. The gene calls are TRBV30 and TRBJ2-5, with a possible D match to TRBD2 (6 bases). This CDR3 comprises 14 residues. V lost 0 bases, J lost 4 bases, and 12 bases lay in between. Germline V gene sequence: CDR1 GTSNPN, CDR2 SVGIG (reference sequence).

This clone was counted only a few times. The V gene is TRBV3-1 (or the pseudogene TRBV3-2), the J gene TRBJ2-7, with 7 bases matching TRBD1. There are 18 residues in the CDR3. Per the germline V gene, CDR1 is LGHDT and CDR2 is YNNKEL (reference sequence). With 1 base clipped from V and 2 bases from J, the junction kept 14 bases outside the gene matches. The CDR3 DNA sequence: TGTGCCAGCAGCCAAGCTACCCCCGGGACAGCCTCTCCCTACGAGCAGTACTTC. Amino acids: CASSQATPGTASPYEQYF.

The gene calls are TRBV6-5 and TRBJ2-1; the D gene is possibly TRBD2 (5 bases). Germline assignment: CDR1 MNHEY and CDR2 SVGAGI. The CDR3 extends over 14 amino acids. Trimming removed 2 bases at V and 4 bases at J, with 9 bases between. The CDR3 protein is CASSYEGVYNEQFF. CDR3 coding DNA: TGTGCCAGCAGTTACGAGGGCGTATACAATGAGCAGTTCTTC.

The genes are TRBV4-1 and TRBJ2-2; 12 nucleotides match TRBD2. The CDR3 length is 17 residues. The germline V gene has CDR1 MGHRA and CDR2 YSYEKL. V lost 0 bases to trimming and J lost 4 bases; unmatched junction nucleotides: 3. The CDR3 here is CASSQDRGLAGTGELFF. The CDR3 nucleotides read TGCGCCAGCAGCCAAGATCGGGGACTAGCGGGCACCGGGGAGCTGTTTTTT.

The chain carries TRBV5-4 and TRBJ2-5; D perhaps matches TRBD1 (9 bases). This CDR3 spans 17 amino acids. Germline CDR1 SGHNT, CDR2 YYREEE (reference sequence). V was trimmed by 4 bases and J by 2 bases, leaving 21 bases between them. The CDR3 sequence: CASSTGGDRASQETQYF. CDR3 nucleotides: TGTGCCAGCAGCACGGGGGGGGACAGGGCTTCTCAAGAGACCCAGTACTTC.

The chain has TRBV10-1 and TRBJ2-7, with 7 bases identical to TRBD2. V lost 6 bases and J lost 2; bases outside the gene matches: 10. CDR3 size: 15 residues. The germline V gene encodes CDR1 WNHNN and CDR2 SYGVQD (reference sequence). The CDR3 is CASSGPLAETYEQYF. The CDR3 DNA sequence: TGCGCCAGCAGCGGACCTCTAGCGGAAACCTACGAGCAGTACTTC.

V is TRBV9 and J is TRBJ2-7; 10 bases line up with TRBD2. The CDR3 spans 17 residues. The germline CDR1 and CDR2 sequences are SGDLS and YYNGEE. V lost 0 bases, J lost 6 bases, and 12 bases stayed unmatched. The CDR3: CASSVGSSGSLRGEQYF. CDR3 nucleotides: TGTGCCAGCAGCGTAGGGTCTAGCGGGAGTCTAAGGGGCGAGCAGTACTTC.

This chain joins TRBV5-4 and TRBJ2-7; possible D gene TRBD2, 6 bases. The CDR3 runs to 14 residues. Trimming left V 1 base short and J 3 bases short, with 11 bases between. CDR1 SGHNT and CDR2 YYREEE come from the germline V gene (reference sequence). CDR3: CASSLSGERYEQYF. The CDR3 nucleotides are TGTGCCAGCAGCTTGTCGGGAGAGCGCTACGAGCAGTACTTC.

This clone turned up a few times. The chain carries TRBV27 and TRBJ2-7; maybe TRBD1 (6 bases). The CDR3 runs to 14 residues. The germline CDR1 and CDR2 sequences are MNHEY and SMNVEV (reference sequence). V dropped 6 bases and J dropped 2 bases, with 14 bases sitting between them. CDR3 region: CASRPWTATYEQYF. The CDR3 DNA follows: TGTGCCAGCAGACCCTGGACAGCAACCTACGAGCAGTACTTC.

The rearrangement uses TRBV3-1 (or the pseudogene TRBV3-2) and TRBJ1-2; D gene ambiguous. Germline V CDR1 and CDR2: LGHDT, YNNKEL (reference sequence). The CDR3 sequence is 14 residues long. V was shortened by 0 bases and J by 1 base, with 6 bases between the two germline ends. The CDR3 protein is CASSQDTDNYGYTF. In DNA, the CDR3 is TGTGCCAGCAGCCAAGATACAGATAACTATGGCTACACCTTC.

This clone occurred once. V and J are TRBV11-3 and TRBJ1-1, with D uncertain. Trimming stripped 0 bases from V and 1 base from J, with 6 bases between. The CDR3 is made up of 14 amino acids. Germline V CDR1 and CDR2: SGHNT, YENEEA. Written as DNA, the CDR3 is TGTGCCAGCAGCTTAGATGGCCAGAACACTGAAGCTTTCTTT. Its translation: CASSLDGQNTEAFF.

V gene TRBV19 combines with J gene TRBJ2-1, with TRBD2 matching 9 bases. The CDR3 contains 16 residues. Germline loops: CDR1 LNHDA, CDR2 SQIVND (reference sequence). The V and J ends lost 9 bases and 7 bases, in that order; junction bases with no gene match: 16. The CDR3 bases are TGTGCCAGCCTTGAGTCTAGCGGGATTTGGCCGAATGAGCAGTTCTTC. Translation: CASLESSGIWPNEQFF. The full variable domain, completed using reference TRBV19 and TRBJ2-1, is DGGITQSPKYLFRKEGQNVTLSCEQNLNHDAMYWYRQDPGQGLRLIYYSQIVNDFQKGDIAEGYSVSREKKESFPLTVTSAQKNPTAFYLCASLESSGIWPNEQFFGPGTRLTVL.

V gene TRBV5-1 combines with J gene TRBJ2-3, with TRBD1 identical over 9 bases. The junction had 10 bases not matched to a gene; V was cut back by 4 bases and J by 4 bases. The CDR3 loop spans 16 amino acids. The V gene's germline CDR1 is SGHRS and CDR2 YFSETQ. CDR3 region: CASSPMDRGGADTQYF. The DNA for the CDR3 is TGCGCCAGCAGCCCCATGGACAGGGGAGGCGCAGATACGCAGTATTTT.

This clone was recorded a few times. This chain joins TRBV5-4 and TRBJ2-7, with 7 positions matching TRBD1. There are 13 residues in the CDR3. V lost 4 bases to trimming and J lost 1 base; unmatched junction nucleotides: 2. Germline CDR1 SGHNT, CDR2 YYREEE (reference sequence). The CDR3 reads CASSQTGSYEQYF. DNA for the CDR3: TGTGCCAGCAGCCAGACAGGGTCCTACGAGCAGTACTTC.

The V call is TRBV18, the J call TRBJ2-3; 7 bases are shared with TRBD1. The germline CDR1 and CDR2 sequences are KGHSH and LQKENI. This CDR3 has 15 residues. J gave up 6 bases and V 1 base, and 7 bases lay outside the gene matches. The CDR3 reads CASSPQGAGKDTQYF. CDR3 coding DNA: TGTGCCAGCTCACCACAGGGGGCGGGCAAGGATACGCAGTATTTT.

The V and J genes are TRBV15 and TRBJ1-3; 7 bases are shared with TRBD1. After removal of 3 bases from V and 0 bases from J, the junction contained 8 bases not matched to a gene. Germline V gene data show CDR1 as LNHNV and CDR2 as YYDKDF (reference sequence). This CDR3 is 17 amino acids long. This CDR3 reads CATSRWTGHSSGNTIYF. The DNA of the CDR3 is TGTGCCACCAGCAGGTGGACAGGCCACAGCTCTGGAAACACCATATATTTT.

This chain links TRBV6-1 with TRBJ1-1; D not resolved. Trimming cost V 2 bases and J 1 base, with 14 bases left between them. CDR1 and CDR2 (germline): MNHNS, SASEGT. The CDR3 extends over 16 amino acids. The CDR3 DNA sequence: TGTGCCAGCAGTGAATTTGGCGGATATAAGAACACTGAAGCTTTCTTT. Translation: CASSEFGGYKNTEAFF.

The chain employs TRBV19 and TRBJ2-3, with TRBD1 matching 11 bases. CDR1 and CDR2 (germline): LNHDA, SQIVND (reference sequence). With 3 bases clipped from V and 4 bases from J, the junction kept 0 bases outside the gene matches. The CDR3 contains 14 residues. The CDR3 sequence is CASSMGQGADTQYF. The CDR3 coding sequence is TGTGCCAGTAGTATGGGACAGGGGGCAGATACGCAGTATTTT. The complete variable domain, with remaining parts taken from reference TRBV19 and TRBJ2-3, reads DGGITQSPKYLFRKEGQNVTLSCEQNLNHDAMYWYRQDPGQGLRLIYYSQIVNDFQKGDIAEGYSVSREKKESFPLTVTSAQKNPTAFYLCASSMGQGADTQYFGPGTRLTVL.

This clone was observed a single time. This sequence joins TRBV12-2 and TRBJ2-7; the listed D gene, TRBD1, was not tested against the DNA. TRBV12-2 constitutes a pseudogene. The CDR3 has 16 residues. This chain's CDR3 is CASRFVLMANSYEQYF. CDR3 DNA sequence: TGTGCAAGTCGCTTCGTCCTGATGGCAAACTCCTACGAGCAGTACTTC.

The V call is TRBV4-1, the J call TRBJ2-7; TRBD1 agrees at 12 bases. The length of the CDR3 is 16 residues. CDR1 is MGHRA and CDR2 is YSYEKL in the germline V gene. The V segment lost 0 bases and the J segment 6 bases; nucleotides outside the gene matches: 6. CDR3 DNA sequence: TGCGCCAGCAGCCAAGATGGCGGGACAGGGGGCCGCGAGCAGTACTTC. Amino acid sequence: CASSQDGGTGGREQYF.

The gene calls are TRBV5-4 and TRBJ2-5; D possibly corresponds to TRBD2 (5 bases). Germline values: CDR1 SGHNT, CDR2 YYREEE (reference sequence). Trimming cost V 0 bases and J 2 bases, with 8 bases left between them. The CDR3 loop spans 14 amino acids. The CDR3, as DNA: TGTGCCAGCAGCTTGGTAGCGACTCAAGAGACCCAGTACTTC. Translating it yields CASSLVATQETQYF.

The chain links TRBV5-4 to TRBJ2-7; 15 nucleotides match TRBD2. This CDR3 comprises 16 residues. Germline V gene lookup returns CDR1 SGHNT and CDR2 YYREEE (reference sequence). Trimming cost V 4 bases and J 1 base; bases outside gene matches: 3. The CDR3 nucleotides read TGTGCCAGCAGCCAGGGACTAGCGGGAGGTTCCTACGAGCAGTACTTC. Its protein is CASSQGLAGGSYEQYF.

The chain carries TRBV5-1 and TRBJ2-5; TRBD1 matches 8 bases. Germline CDR1 is SGHRS and CDR2 is YFSETQ. V dropped 0 bases and J dropped 4; count of bases not matched to a gene: 8. The CDR3 totals 16 residues. The chain's CDR3 is CASSLVQGAPGETQYF. Written as DNA, the CDR3 is TGCGCCAGCAGCTTGGTTCAGGGGGCCCCGGGAGAGACCCAGTACTTC.

V and J are TRBV5-8 and TRBJ1-1, with D unresolved. V shed 0 bases and J shed 13 bases, with 19 bases lying between them. This CDR3 has 14 amino acids. Looked up from germline, CDR1 is SGHTS and CDR2 is YDEGEE. CDR3 sequence (DNA): TGTGCCAGCAGCTTGGCCGGCCCGCCGGGGTCTGATTTCTTT. Encoded protein: CASSLAGPPGSDFF.

The gene calls are TRBV7-9 and TRBJ1-5; TRBD1 is a possible D gene (6 bases). The CDR3 covers 16 residues. Trimming cost V 0 bases and J 4 bases, with 13 bases left between them. In germline, CDR1 is SEHNR, CDR2 FQNEAQ (reference sequence). The CDR3 here is CASSLASGTLNQPQHF. CDR3 nucleotide sequence: TGTGCCAGCAGCTTAGCGTCCGGGACACTTAATCAGCCCCAGCATTTT.